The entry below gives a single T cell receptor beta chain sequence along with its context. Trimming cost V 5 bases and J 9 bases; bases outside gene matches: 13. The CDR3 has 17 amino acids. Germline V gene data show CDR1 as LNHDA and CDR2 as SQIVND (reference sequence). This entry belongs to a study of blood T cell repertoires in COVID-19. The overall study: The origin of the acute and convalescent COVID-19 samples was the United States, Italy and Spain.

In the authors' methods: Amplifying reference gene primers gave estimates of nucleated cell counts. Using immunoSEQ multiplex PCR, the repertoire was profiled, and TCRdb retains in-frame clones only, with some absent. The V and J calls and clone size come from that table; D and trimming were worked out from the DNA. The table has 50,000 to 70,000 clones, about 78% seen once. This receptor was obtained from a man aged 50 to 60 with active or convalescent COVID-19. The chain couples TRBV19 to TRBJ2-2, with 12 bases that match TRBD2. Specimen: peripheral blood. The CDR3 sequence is CASSSSGGAGLLWELFF. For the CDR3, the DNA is TGTGCCAGTAGTTCTAGCGGGGGGGCCGGTTTGCTCTGGGAGCTGTTTTTT.